This TCR beta chain was found in a study of pediatric ulcerative colitis. Libraries were prepared by immunoSEQ multiplex PCR; TCRdb keeps only in-frame clonotypes and omits some of them. In the table there are 30,000 or so clones, roughly 81% of which are singletons. Worth noting for this clone: Its antigen is undetermined.

Study-level results: A couple of patients' blood samples yielded substantially fewer templates.

Rectal tissue came from one to two pinch biopsies taken at colonoscopy. The sequence derives from a boy under 18 with mild ulcerative colitis. The specimen was gut tissue.

The CDR3 coding sequence is TGTGCCAGCAGGAAACAGGGACTCCCCTATGGCTACACCTTC. Its protein product is CASRKQGLPYGYTF. The chain combines TRBV2 with TRBJ1-2; possible D gene TRBD1, 6 bases. V dropped 6 bases and J dropped 4 bases, with 15 bases sitting between them. CDR3 length: 14 amino acids. Germline V CDR1 and CDR2: SNHLY, FYNNEI.